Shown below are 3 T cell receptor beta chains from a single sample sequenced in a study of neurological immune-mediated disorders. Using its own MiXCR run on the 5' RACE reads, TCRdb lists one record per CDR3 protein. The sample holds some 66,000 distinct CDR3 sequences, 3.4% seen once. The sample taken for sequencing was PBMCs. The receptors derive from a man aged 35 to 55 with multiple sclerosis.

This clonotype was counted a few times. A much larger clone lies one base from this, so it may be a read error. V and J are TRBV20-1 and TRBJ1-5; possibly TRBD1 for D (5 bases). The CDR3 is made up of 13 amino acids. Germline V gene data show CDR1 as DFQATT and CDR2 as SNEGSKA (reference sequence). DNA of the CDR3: TGCAGTGCTGCCGGGGGAGGCAATCAGCACCAGCATTTT. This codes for CSAAGGGNQHQHF.

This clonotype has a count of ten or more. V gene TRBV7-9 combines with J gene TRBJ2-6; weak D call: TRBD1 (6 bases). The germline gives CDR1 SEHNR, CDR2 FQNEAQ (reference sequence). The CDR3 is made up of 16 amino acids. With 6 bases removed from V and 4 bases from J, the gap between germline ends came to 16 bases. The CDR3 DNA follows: TGTGCCAGCAGAGGGGGTTCGGGAAAAGGGGCCAACGTCCTGACTTTC. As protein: CASRGGSGKGANVLTF.

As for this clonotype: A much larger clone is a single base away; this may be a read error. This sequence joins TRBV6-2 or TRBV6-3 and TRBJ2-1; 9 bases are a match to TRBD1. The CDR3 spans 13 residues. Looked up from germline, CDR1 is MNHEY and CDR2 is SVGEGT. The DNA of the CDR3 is TGTGCCAGCAGTTACAGCCTGGGACAGGGAGGGCTCTTC. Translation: CASSYSLGQGGLF.